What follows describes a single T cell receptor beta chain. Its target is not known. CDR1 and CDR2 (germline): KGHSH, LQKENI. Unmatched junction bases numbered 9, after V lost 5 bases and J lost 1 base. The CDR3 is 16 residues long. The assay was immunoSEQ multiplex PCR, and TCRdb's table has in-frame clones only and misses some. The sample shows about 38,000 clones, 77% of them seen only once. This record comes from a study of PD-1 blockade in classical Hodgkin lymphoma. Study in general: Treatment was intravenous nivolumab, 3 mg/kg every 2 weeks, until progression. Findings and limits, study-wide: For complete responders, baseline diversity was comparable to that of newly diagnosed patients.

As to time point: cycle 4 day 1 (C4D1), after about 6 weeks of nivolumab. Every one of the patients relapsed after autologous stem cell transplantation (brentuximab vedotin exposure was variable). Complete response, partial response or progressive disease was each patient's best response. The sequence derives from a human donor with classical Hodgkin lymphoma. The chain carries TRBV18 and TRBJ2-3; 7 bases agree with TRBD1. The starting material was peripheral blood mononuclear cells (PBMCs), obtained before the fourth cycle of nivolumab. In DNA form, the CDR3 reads TGTGCCAGCTCATCCTCCTCCGGACAGGGCACAGATACGCAGTATTTT. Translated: CASSSSSGQGTDTQYF.